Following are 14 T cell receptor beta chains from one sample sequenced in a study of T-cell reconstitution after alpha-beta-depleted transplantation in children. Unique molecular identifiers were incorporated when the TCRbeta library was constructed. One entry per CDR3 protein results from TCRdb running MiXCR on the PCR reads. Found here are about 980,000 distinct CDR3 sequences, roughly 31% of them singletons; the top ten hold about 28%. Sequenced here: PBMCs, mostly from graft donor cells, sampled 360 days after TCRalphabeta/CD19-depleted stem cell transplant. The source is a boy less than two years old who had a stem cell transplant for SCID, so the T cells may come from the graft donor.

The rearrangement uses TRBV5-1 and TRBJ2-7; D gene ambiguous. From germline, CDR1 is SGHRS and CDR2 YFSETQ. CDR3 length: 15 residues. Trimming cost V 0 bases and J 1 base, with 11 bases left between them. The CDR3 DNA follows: TGCGCCAGCAGCTTGGGCGCAGACGCTTCCTACGAGCAGTACTTC. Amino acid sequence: CASSLGADASYEQYF.

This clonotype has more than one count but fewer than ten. In nucleotides, the CDR3 is TGTGCCAGCAGCCGGGACAGGGTGTATCAGCCCCAGCATTTT. Amino acid sequence: CASSRDRVYQPQHF. The chain links TRBV5-8 to TRBJ1-5; 9 bases are a match to TRBD1. The CDR3 is made up of 14 amino acids. V shed 4 bases and J 5 bases; nucleotides not matched to a gene: 4. In germline, CDR1 is SGHTS, CDR2 YDEGEE.

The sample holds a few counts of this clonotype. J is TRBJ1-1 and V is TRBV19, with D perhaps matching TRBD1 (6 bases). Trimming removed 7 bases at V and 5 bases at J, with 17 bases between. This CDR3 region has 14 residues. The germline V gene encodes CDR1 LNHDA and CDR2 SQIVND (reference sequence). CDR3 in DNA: TGTGCCAGTACCAATACCCCCAGGGGTACTGAAGCTTTCTTT. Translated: CASTNTPRGTEAFF. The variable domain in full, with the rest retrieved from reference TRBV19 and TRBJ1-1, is DGGITQSPKYLFRKEGQNVTLSCEQNLNHDAMYWYRQDPGQGLRLIYYSQIVNDFQKGDIAEGYSVSREKKESFPLTVTSAQKNPTAFYLCASTNTPRGTEAFFGQGTRLTVV.

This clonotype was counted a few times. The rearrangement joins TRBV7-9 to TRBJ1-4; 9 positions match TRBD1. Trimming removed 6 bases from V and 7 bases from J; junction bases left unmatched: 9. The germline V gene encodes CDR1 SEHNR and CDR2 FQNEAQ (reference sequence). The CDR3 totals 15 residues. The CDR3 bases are TGTGCCAGCAGATCGACCGGGACAGGGAGTGAAAAACTGTTTTTT. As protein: CASRSTGTGSEKLFF. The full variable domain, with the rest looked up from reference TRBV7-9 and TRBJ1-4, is DTGVSQNPRHKITKRGQNVTFRCDPISEHNRLYWYRQTLGQGPEFLTYFQNEAQLEKSRLLSDRFSAERPKGSFSTLEIQRTEQGDSAMYLCASRSTGTGSEKLFFGSGTQLSVL.

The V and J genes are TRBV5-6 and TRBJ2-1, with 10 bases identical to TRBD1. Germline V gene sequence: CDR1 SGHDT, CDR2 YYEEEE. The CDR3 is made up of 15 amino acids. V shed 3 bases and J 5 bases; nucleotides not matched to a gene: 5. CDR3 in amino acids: CASSYAGTGDNEQFF. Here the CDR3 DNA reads TGTGCCAGCAGCTATGCCGGGACAGGGGACAATGAGCAGTTCTTC.

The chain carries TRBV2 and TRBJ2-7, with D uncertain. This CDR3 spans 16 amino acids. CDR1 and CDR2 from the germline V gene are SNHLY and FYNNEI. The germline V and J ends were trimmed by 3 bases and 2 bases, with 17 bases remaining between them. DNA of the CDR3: TGTGCCAGCAGTGATGTCTTGTCCCCTTCCACCTACGAGCAGTACTTC. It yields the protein CASSDVLSPSTYEQYF.

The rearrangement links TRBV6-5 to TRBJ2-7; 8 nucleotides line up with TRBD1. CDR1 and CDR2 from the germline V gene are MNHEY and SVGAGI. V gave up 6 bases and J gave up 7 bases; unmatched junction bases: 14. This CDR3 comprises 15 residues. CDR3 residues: CASSSSGQGAKEQYF. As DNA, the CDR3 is TGTGCCAGCAGCTCCTCGGGGCAGGGGGCGAAAGAGCAGTACTTC.

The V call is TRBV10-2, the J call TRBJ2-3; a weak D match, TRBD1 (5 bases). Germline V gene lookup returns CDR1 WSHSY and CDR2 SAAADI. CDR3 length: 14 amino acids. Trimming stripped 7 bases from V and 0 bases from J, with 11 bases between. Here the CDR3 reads CASIGAFSTDTQYF. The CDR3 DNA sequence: TGCGCCAGCATTGGGGCATTTAGCACAGATACGCAGTATTTT.

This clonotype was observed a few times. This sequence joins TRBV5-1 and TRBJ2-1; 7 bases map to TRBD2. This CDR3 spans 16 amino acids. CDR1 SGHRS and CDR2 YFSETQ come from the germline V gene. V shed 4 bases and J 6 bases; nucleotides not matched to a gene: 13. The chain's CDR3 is CASSPQTLTSPNEQFF. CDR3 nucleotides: TGCGCCAGCAGCCCCCAGACCCTGACTAGCCCCAATGAGCAGTTCTTC.

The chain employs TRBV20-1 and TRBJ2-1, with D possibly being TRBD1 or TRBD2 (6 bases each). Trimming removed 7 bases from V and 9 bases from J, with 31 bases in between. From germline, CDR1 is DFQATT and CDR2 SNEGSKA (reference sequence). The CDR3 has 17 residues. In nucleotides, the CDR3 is TGCAGTGTCAGATCGGGGGCTTTCGAATTTTTAAGGGGTGAGCAGTTCTTC. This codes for CSVRSGAFEFLRGEQFF.

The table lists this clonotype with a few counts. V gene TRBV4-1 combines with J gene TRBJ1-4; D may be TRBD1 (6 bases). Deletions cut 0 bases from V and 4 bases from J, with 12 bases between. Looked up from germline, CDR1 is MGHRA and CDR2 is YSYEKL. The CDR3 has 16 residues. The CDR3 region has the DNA TGCGCCAGCAGCCAAGAAGAAGGGGGGGGTAATGAAAAACTGTTTTTT. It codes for CASSQEEGGGNEKLFF.

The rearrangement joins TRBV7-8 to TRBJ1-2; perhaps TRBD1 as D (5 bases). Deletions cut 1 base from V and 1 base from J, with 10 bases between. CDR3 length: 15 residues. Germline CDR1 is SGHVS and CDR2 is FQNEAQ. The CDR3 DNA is TGTGCCAGCAGCTTAGTCGGGGCCCGTAACTATGGCTACACCTTC. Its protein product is CASSLVGARNYGYTF.

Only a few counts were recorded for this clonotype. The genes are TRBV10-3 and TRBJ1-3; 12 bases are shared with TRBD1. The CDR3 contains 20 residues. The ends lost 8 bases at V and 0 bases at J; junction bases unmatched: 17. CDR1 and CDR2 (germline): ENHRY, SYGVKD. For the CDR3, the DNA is TGTGCCATCGGGTCGGCTCGGGGGACAGGGGGCTTGAGCTCTGGAAACACCATATATTTT. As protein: CAIGSARGTGGLSSGNTIYF.

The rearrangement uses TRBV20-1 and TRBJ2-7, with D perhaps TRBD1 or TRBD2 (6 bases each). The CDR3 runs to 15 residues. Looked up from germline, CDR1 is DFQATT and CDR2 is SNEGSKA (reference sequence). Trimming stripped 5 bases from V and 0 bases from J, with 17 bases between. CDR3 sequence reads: CSALPTGAGSYEQYF. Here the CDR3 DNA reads TGCAGTGCTCTCCCTACGGGGGCCGGCTCCTACGAGCAGTACTTC.